This T cell receptor beta chain originates from a study of human T cells and chemical hapten exposure. Time point described: patch test 1, 2 weeks after DPC sensitization. The sample's treatment: therapeutic diphenylcyclopropenone sensitization with weekly scalp DPC. CDR1 and CDR2 (germline): DFQATT, SNEGSKA (reference sequence). With 3 bases clipped from V and 4 bases from J, the junction kept 6 bases outside the gene matches. The CDR3 consists of 15 residues. The study's library attached unique molecular identifiers to single cDNA molecules. TCRdb called the RACE reads again in MiXCR, with one record for every CDR3 protein. Seen here are some 350,000 distinct CDR3 sequences, about 7% observed once, and the top ten hold approximately 8%.

The chain recombines TRBV20-1 with TRBJ1-5, with 10 positions matching TRBD1. The TCR was taken from a woman aged 18-29 years with alopecia areata. Some clones in this sample may be carry-over from other donors' samples. Sequencing used whole blood, obtained in connection with sensitization to the hapten diphenylcyclopropenone (DPC). The chain's CDR3 is CSARPPGQGNQPQHF. CDR3 nucleotide sequence: TGCAGTGCTAGGCCTCCGGGACAGGGGAATCAGCCCCAGCATTTT.